The present T cell receptor (beta chain) was sequenced within a study of cytomegalovirus exposure and HLA in healthy donors. Study results and caveats: Near-uniform donor sequencing depth was presumed by presence/absence analyses. One later analysis reportedly identified an Asian-associated ancestry cluster that showed fewer N-insertions than the approximately 670-donor mean. Cytomegalovirus-associated status was assigned to 150 or so TCR beta chains. Follow-up analysis later connected one missense variant in DCLRE1C with trimming of TCR beta V- and J-genes.

In regard to this clone: The antigen is not known.

PCR primers comprised 60 Vbeta and 13 Jbeta primers. Clones were sequenced by immunoSEQ multiplex PCR, and TCRdb holds only the in-frame ones, with some missing. In the table there are around 190,000 clones, approximately 85% of which are singletons. Germline values: CDR1 KGHSH, CDR2 LQKENI. This CDR3 region has 19 residues. Trimming stripped 0 bases from V and 0 bases from J, with 19 bases between. The sequencing sample was made of PBMCs. The sequence was collected from a woman in her 50s in good health and CMV-seronegative. J is TRBJ2-3 and V is TRBV18; D may be TRBD1 (6 bases). The CDR3 is CASSPPGRGAGLSTDTQYF. CDR3 in DNA: TGTGCCAGCTCACCACCGGGCAGGGGAGCCGGTCTTAGCACAGATACGCAGTATTTT.